The 25 T cell receptor beta chains below come from one sample, sequenced in a study of T cell responses to AZD1222 COVID-19 vaccine. TCRdb's copy holds only in-frame clones and misses some; the assay was immunoSEQ multiplex PCR. The table lists under 120,000 clones, 70% to 90% of them singletons. The source material was peripheral blood, sampled 28 days after the second AZD1222 dose. The origin of the receptors is an adult who received the AZD1222 COVID-19 vaccine.

The chain links TRBV9 to TRBJ2-2; maybe TRBD2 (5 bases). CDR3 size: 15 residues. Germline V gene lookup returns CDR1 SGDLS and CDR2 YYNGEE. V was clipped by 0 bases and J by 3 bases, with 9 bases between them. The CDR3 DNA reads as TGTGCCAGCAGCGTAGGAGGGAGCGACACCGGGGAGCTGTTTTTT. This sequence encodes CASSVGGSDTGELFF. Based on the CDR3 plus reference TRBV9 and TRBJ2-2, the full variable domain is DSGVTQTPKHLITATGQRVTLRCSPRSGDLSVYWYQQSLDQGLQFLIQYYNGEERAKGNILERFSAQQFPDLHSELNLSSLELGDSALYFCASSVGGSDTGELFFGEGSRLTVL.

J is TRBJ2-1 and V is TRBV14, with TRBD1 identical over 11 bases. Germline-derived CDR1 and CDR2 are SGHDN and FVKESK. V was pared by 2 bases and J by 7 bases, with 4 bases of the junction left unmatched. This CDR3 has 15 residues. As DNA, the CDR3 is TGTGCCAGCAGCCAAAGGACAGGGGGCCGGAATGAGCAGTTCTTC. Translated: CASSQRTGGRNEQFF. Supplemented by reference TRBV14 and TRBJ2-1, the full variable domain reads EAGVTQFPSHSVIEKGQTVTLRCDPISGHDNLYWYRRVMGKEIKFLLHFVKESKQDESGMPNNRFLAERTGGTYSTLKVQPAELEDSGVYFCASSQRTGGRNEQFFGPGTRLTVL.

The rearrangement uses TRBV4-2 and TRBJ1-4, with D uncertain. CDR3 length equals 13 residues. Trimming removed 0 bases at V and 10 bases at J, with 9 bases between. Looked up from germline, CDR1 is LGHNA and CDR2 is YNFKEQ. The CDR3 DNA is TGTGCCAGCAGCCAAGATCGGTCCGGAAAACTGTTTTTT. The encoded protein is CASSQDRSGKLFF.

CDR3 in amino acids: CASSVDPDGTSGFEYEQYF. CDR3 DNA: TGTGCCAGCAGCGTAGACCCCGACGGGACTAGCGGGTTCGAATACGAGCAGTACTTC. The chain has TRBV9 and TRBJ2-7; TRBD2 matches 12 bases. Losses at the gene ends were 0 bases for V and 4 bases for J; bases not matched to a gene: 14. Germline assignment: CDR1 SGDLS and CDR2 YYNGEE. The CDR3 consists of 19 residues.

This clone was picked up one time. The V call is TRBV10-3, the J call TRBJ1-1; 7 nucleotides agree with TRBD1. The germline gives CDR1 ENHRY, CDR2 SYGVKD. Losses at the gene ends were 7 bases for V and 3 bases for J; bases not matched to a gene: 8. The length of the CDR3 is 14 residues. CDR3 sequence: CAINQGGGYTEAFF. The CDR3 DNA reads as TGTGCCATCAACCAGGGGGGCGGCTACACTGAAGCTTTCTTT.

The chain joins TRBV28 to TRBJ1-2; a weak D match, TRBD1 (6 bases). Germline CDR1 MDHEN, CDR2 SYDVKM. The V end was cut by 8 bases, the J end by 3 bases, with 16 bases between. This CDR3 is 14 amino acids long. CDR3 DNA: TGTGCCAGCTATACCCCCGGGACATACTATGGCTACACCTTC. The encoded protein is CASYTPGTYYGYTF.

This chain links TRBV12-3 or TRBV12-4 with TRBJ1-2; D possibly corresponds to TRBD1 (5 bases). The CDR3 consists of 12 residues. The V end lost 6 bases, the J end lost 7 bases, and 12 bases lay between the germline ends. As DNA, the CDR3 is TGTGCCAGCAGCCTAGGGGCCAGTGGCTACACCTTC. Its protein is CASSLGASGYTF.

This clone was counted many times. V is TRBV28 and J is TRBJ2-7; TRBD2 aligns across 11 bases. CDR1 and CDR2 from the germline V gene are MDHEN and SYDVKM. This CDR3 is 15 amino acids long. J lost 4 bases, V lost 4 bases, and 6 bases had no gene match. In DNA form, the CDR3 reads TGTGCCAGCAGTTGGCTAGCGGGAGGCATTTACGAGCAGTACTTC. Its translation is CASSWLAGGIYEQYF. Using reference TRBV28 and TRBJ2-7 for the parts outside the CDR3, the full variable domain is DVKVTQSSRYLVKRTGEKVFLECVQDMDHENMFWYRQDPGLGLRLIYFSYDVKMKEKGDIPEGYSVSREKKERFSLILESASTNQTSMYLCASSWLAGGIYEQYFGPGTRLTVT.

The J gene is TRBJ2-5, the V gene TRBV5-4, with 12 bases matching TRBD2. In germline, CDR1 is SGHNT, CDR2 YYREEE (reference sequence). V lost 4 bases, J lost 5 bases, and 12 bases stayed unmatched. There are 17 residues in the CDR3. The CDR3 reads CASSLRLTSGRRETQYF. CDR3 coding DNA: TGTGCCAGCAGCCTCAGGTTGACTAGCGGGAGACGGGAGACCCAGTACTTC.

This clone has a single count. The chain carries TRBV28 and TRBJ1-6; the D is unclear. The V end was cut by 6 bases, the J end by 8 bases, with 23 bases between. CDR1 and CDR2 (germline): MDHEN, SYDVKM. The CDR3 covers 17 residues. CDR3 nucleotides: TGTGCCAGCAGCCCCCCCCAACAGTTCTGGGTTTATTCACCCCTCCACTTT. Translation gives CASSPPQQFWVYSPLHF.

This clone came up once. The V call is TRBV5-4, the J call TRBJ2-7, with 12 positions matching TRBD2. Trimming cost V 2 bases and J 6 bases; bases outside gene matches: 6. This CDR3 comprises 15 residues. CDR1 SGHNT and CDR2 YYREEE come from the germline V gene (reference sequence). The CDR3 region has the DNA TGTGCCAGCAGCTTCCTAGCGGGGGGGCAGGGCGAGCAGTACTTC. Translating it yields CASSFLAGGQGEQYF.

The V gene is TRBV3-1 (or the pseudogene TRBV3-2), the J gene TRBJ2-1; no clear D gene. The V gene lost 0 bases and the J gene lost 9 bases, with 9 bases spanning the gap. The CDR3 length is 13 residues. Germline V gene lookup returns CDR1 LGHDT and CDR2 YNNKEL (reference sequence). The CDR3 DNA is TGTGCCAGCAGCCAAGAGAAGCGTTTTGAGCAGTTCTTC. It encodes CASSQEKRFEQFF.

The CDR3 loop is CASSLGLATYNEQFF. The CDR3 nucleotides are TGCGCCAGCAGCTTGGGACTAGCGACCTACAATGAGCAGTTCTTC. This chain joins TRBV5-1 and TRBJ2-1; 8 bases are a match to TRBD2. After removal of 0 bases from V and 2 bases from J, the junction contained 1 base not matched to a gene. This CDR3 contains 15 residues. Germline CDR1 is SGHRS and CDR2 is YFSETQ.

This clone has a single count. The chain joins TRBV19 to TRBJ1-2, with 8 nucleotides matching TRBD1. Per the germline V gene, CDR1 is LNHDA and CDR2 is SQIVND (reference sequence). The V and J ends lost 4 bases and 6 bases, in that order; junction bases with no gene match: 1. This CDR3 contains 12 residues. This chain's CDR3 is CASSTDRDGYTF. The CDR3 DNA sequence: TGTGCCAGTAGTACGGACAGGGATGGCTACACCTTC.

This clone was found a few times. The chain uses TRBV7-2 and TRBJ1-1; D is possibly TRBD1 (5 bases). The CDR3 has 15 residues. Germline V gene lookup returns CDR1 SGHTA and CDR2 FQGNSA. Trimming cost V 8 bases and J 0 bases, with 16 bases left between them. The CDR3 loop is CASATSGKMNTEAFF. The CDR3 coding sequence is TGTGCCAGCGCAACGTCAGGGAAAATGAACACTGAAGCTTTCTTT.

The chain carries TRBV27 and TRBJ2-7; no definite D call. CDR1 and CDR2 (germline): MNHEY, SMNVEV (reference sequence). The CDR3 contains 14 residues. Trimming cost V 2 bases and J 6 bases, with 14 bases left between them. The CDR3 is CASSLGILAFEQYF. CDR3 nucleotides: TGTGCCAGCAGTTTAGGGATTCTCGCTTTCGAGCAGTACTTC.

CDR3 bases: TGTGCCAGCAGTCCCGGGACAGGGACAGATTCTAACTATGGCTACACCTTC. This sequence encodes CASSPGTGTDSNYGYTF. This chain uses TRBV27 with TRBJ1-2, with 9 bases identical to TRBD1. In germline, CDR1 is MNHEY, CDR2 SMNVEV (reference sequence). Trimming cost V 5 bases and J 0 bases; bases outside gene matches: 10. This CDR3 contains 17 residues.

The rearrangement joins TRBV27 to TRBJ2-3; 7 bases align to TRBD2. From germline, CDR1 is MNHEY and CDR2 SMNVEV (reference sequence). CDR3 length: 17 residues. Trimming took 1 base from V and 4 from J; bases not matched to a gene: 11. CDR3 loop: CASSLLASGTAADTQYF. CDR3 in DNA: TGTGCCAGCAGTTTATTGGCTAGCGGAACGGCGGCAGATACGCAGTATTTT.

This chain links TRBV28 with TRBJ2-3; TRBD2 matches at 11 bases. Germline V CDR1 and CDR2: MDHEN, SYDVKM. This CDR3 is built from 17 residues. Trimming removed 2 bases from V and 5 bases from J; junction bases left unmatched: 9. This chain's CDR3 is CASSLRGTSGIKDTQYF. CDR3 nucleotides: TGTGCCAGCAGTTTAAGAGGGACTAGCGGAATCAAAGATACGCAGTATTTT. Together with reference TRBV28 and TRBJ2-3, the CDR3 gives the full variable domain: DVKVTQSSRYLVKRTGEKVFLECVQDMDHENMFWYRQDPGLGLRLIYFSYDVKMKEKGDIPEGYSVSREKKERFSLILESASTNQTSMYLCASSLRGTSGIKDTQYFGPGTRLTVL.

This clone occurred once. The CDR3 here is CASSQKNTQYF. For the CDR3, the DNA is TGCGCCAGCAGTCAGAAGAATACGCAGTATTTT. The rearrangement joins TRBV23-1 to TRBJ2-3, with no clear D. TRBV23-1 is flagged as an ORF with uncertain function. The CDR3 extends over 11 amino acids. Trimming took 3 bases from V and 7 from J, leaving 5 bases between them.

The chain uses TRBV9 and TRBJ2-1; TRBD2 aligns across 9 bases. Per the germline V gene, CDR1 is SGDLS and CDR2 is YYNGEE. The CDR3 covers 19 residues. V shed 0 bases and J 4 bases; nucleotides not matched to a gene: 14. CDR3 DNA sequence: TGTGCCAGCAGCGTAGATGGGGGGCAGGCGGGACTAGCTTACAATGAGCAGTTCTTC. It codes for CASSVDGGQAGLAYNEQFF. The entire variable domain, with the rest obtained from reference TRBV9 and TRBJ2-1, is as follows: DSGVTQTPKHLITATGQRVTLRCSPRSGDLSVYWYQQSLDQGLQFLIQYYNGEERAKGNILERFSAQQFPDLHSELNLSSLELGDSALYFCASSVDGGQAGLAYNEQFFGPGTRLTVL.

The V and J genes are TRBV10-3 and TRBJ1-2; 10 positions match TRBD1. The CDR3 length is 16 residues. V lost 10 bases to trimming and J lost 1 base; unmatched junction nucleotides: 12. Germline CDR1 reads ENHRY; CDR2 reads SYGVKD. The CDR3 nucleotides read TGTGCCACAGACCCGGGACAGGGGAATGGTAACTATGGCTACACCTTC. It is translated as CATDPGQGNGNYGYTF.

The J gene is TRBJ1-5, the V gene TRBV1; the table's D call TRBD1 went unverified against the DNA. TRBV1 is an annotated pseudogene. This CDR3 region has 14 residues. CDR3 bases: TGCACCAGCAGCTCGGCAGGGAACGGTCAGCCCCAGCATTTT. Protein: CTSSSAGNGQPQHF.

The V and J genes are TRBV5-5 and TRBJ1-1; the match to TRBD1 covers 11 bases. V was clipped by 0 bases and J by 5 bases; unmatched bases: 6. CDR1 and CDR2 (germline): SGHKS, YYEKEE (reference sequence). The CDR3 length is 16 residues. The CDR3 nucleotides read TGTGCCAGCAGCTTGGGTTTAGGACAGGGGGCAACTGAAGCTTTCTTT. It encodes CASSLGLGQGATEAFF.

V usage is TRBV7-2 and J usage is TRBJ1-4, with D hard to call. Germline V CDR1 and CDR2: SGHTA, FQGNSA. This CDR3 comprises 15 residues. V lost 6 bases to trimming and J lost 7 bases, with 18 bases between them. The CDR3 nucleotides read TGTGCCAGCAGTGTTCGACCCGGATTCGGTGAAAAACTGTTTTTT. This codes for CASSVRPGFGEKLFF.